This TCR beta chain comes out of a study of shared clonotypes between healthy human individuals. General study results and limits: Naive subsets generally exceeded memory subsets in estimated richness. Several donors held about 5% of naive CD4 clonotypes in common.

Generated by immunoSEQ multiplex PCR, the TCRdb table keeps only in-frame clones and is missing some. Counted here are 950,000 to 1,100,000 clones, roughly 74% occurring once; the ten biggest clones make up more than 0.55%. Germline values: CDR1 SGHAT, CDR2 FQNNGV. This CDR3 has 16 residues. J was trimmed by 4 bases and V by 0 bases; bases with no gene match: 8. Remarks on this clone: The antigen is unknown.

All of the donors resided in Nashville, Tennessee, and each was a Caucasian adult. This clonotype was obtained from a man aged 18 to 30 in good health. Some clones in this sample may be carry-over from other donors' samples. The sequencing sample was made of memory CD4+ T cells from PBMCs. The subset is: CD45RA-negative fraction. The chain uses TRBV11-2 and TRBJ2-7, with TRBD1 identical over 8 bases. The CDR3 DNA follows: TGTGCCAGCAGCTTAGAAGGACAGGGAGGAACTTACGAGCAGTACTTC. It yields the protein CASSLEGQGGTYEQYF.